This TCR beta chain stems from a study of blood T cells in healthy people across ages. Findings and limits, study-wide: The study lacked donor CMV status, which possibly confounded expanded clonotype changes.

With a J-beta primer mix and a sample-barcoded 5' primer, a second PCR ran about 7 to 12 cycles. Every sample returned 2.5 million or more CDR3-containing paired-end reads. MiXCR was run by TCRdb on the 5' RACE reads, yielding one entry per CDR3 protein. This table holds about 1,400,000 distinct CDR3 sequences, approximately 59% found once. V was cut by 1 base and J by 1 base, with 10 bases left in between. Per germline, CDR1 MNHEY and CDR2 SMNVEV (reference sequence). This CDR3 has 15 residues. In its sample, this clonotype was seen a few times. Its antigen is still unknown. This chain connects TRBV27 to TRBJ2-5; D remains ambiguous. Sequences were obtained from blood. The sequence was obtained from a man aged 18 to 30 in good health. The CDR3 region has the DNA TGTGCCAGCAGTTTATTTGCGCAGATCCAAGAGACCCAGTACTTC. Amino acid sequence: CASSLFAQIQETQYF.